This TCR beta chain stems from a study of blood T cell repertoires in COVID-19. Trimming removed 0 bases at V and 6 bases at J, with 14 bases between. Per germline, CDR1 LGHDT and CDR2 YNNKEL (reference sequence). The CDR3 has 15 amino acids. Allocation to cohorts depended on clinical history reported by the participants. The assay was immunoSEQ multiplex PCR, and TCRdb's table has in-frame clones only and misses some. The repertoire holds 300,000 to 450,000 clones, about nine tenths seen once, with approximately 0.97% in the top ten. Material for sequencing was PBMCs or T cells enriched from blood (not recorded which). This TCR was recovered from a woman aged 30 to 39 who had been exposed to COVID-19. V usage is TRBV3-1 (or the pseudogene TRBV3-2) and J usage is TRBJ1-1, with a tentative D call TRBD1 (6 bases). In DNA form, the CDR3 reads TGTGCCAGCAGCCAAGAGGGGGCCATTGGGGCTGAAGCTTTCTTT. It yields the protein CASSQEGAIGAEAFF.